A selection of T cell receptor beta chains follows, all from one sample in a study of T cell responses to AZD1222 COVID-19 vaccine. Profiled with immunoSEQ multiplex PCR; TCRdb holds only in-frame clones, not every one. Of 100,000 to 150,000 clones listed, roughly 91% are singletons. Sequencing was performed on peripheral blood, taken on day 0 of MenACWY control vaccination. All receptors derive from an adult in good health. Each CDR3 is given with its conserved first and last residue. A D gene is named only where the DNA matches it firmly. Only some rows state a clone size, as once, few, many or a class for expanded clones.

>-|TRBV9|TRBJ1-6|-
CASSVDRVNSPLHF
TGTGCCAGCAGCGTAGACAGGGTGAATTCACCCCTCCACTTT
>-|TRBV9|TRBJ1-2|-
CASTSGGGYGYTF
TGTGCCAGCACTAGCGGGGGTGGCTATGGCTACACCTTC
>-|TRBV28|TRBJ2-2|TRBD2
CASSLSGLAANTGELFF
TGTGCCAGCAGTTTATCGGGACTAGCAGCGAACACCGGGGAGCTGTTTTTT
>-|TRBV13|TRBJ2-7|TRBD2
CASSPWVAGGPHEQYF
TGTGCCAGCAGCCCCTGGGTAGCGGGAGGGCCCCACGAGCAGTACTTC
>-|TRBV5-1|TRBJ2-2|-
CASSLGRGINTGELFF
TGCGCCAGCAGCTTGGGTCGTGGGATTAACACCGGGGAGCTGTTTTTT
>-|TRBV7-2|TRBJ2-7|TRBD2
CASSTGTSGGYEQYF
TGTGCCAGCAGCACCGGGACTAGCGGAGGTTACGAGCAGTACTTC
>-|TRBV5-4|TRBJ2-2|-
CASSLAPERTGELFF
TGTGCCAGCAGCTTGGCCCCGGAGCGTACCGGGGAGCTGTTTTTT
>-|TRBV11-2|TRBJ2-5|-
CASSLIGLGGTQYF
TGTGCCAGCAGCTTAATCGGTCTTGGGGGGACCCAGTACTTC
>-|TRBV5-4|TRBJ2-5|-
CASSLWGIGETQYF
TGTGCCAGCAGCTTGTGGGGTATAGGGGAGACCCAGTACTTC
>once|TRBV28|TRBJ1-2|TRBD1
CASSLLAGGVYGYTF
TGTGCCAGCAGTTTATTGGCAGGGGGCGTCTATGGCTACACCTTC
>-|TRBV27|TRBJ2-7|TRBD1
CASSLVGTGSYEQYF
TGTGCCAGCAGTTTAGTGGGGACAGGGTCCTACGAGCAGTACTTC
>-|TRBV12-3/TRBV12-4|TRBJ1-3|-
CASRPGGNTIYF
TGTGCCAGCAGACCAGGGGGAAACACCATATATTTT
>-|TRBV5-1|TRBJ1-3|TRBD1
CASSLATGTGSLAGNTIYF
TGCGCCAGCAGCTTGGCAACCGGGACAGGGAGTCTTGCTGGAAACACCATATATTTT
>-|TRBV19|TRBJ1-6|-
CASSATSPGWDNSPLHF
TGTGCCAGTAGTGCTACCAGTCCGGGCTGGGATAATTCACCCCTCCACTTT
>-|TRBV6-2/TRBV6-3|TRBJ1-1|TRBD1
CASSYRDRVTTEAFF
TGTGCCAGCAGTTACAGGGACAGGGTGACCACTGAAGCTTTCTTT
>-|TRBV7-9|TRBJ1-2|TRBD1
CASSKRDSIYGYTF
TGTGCCAGCAGCAAACGGGACAGCATATATGGCTACACCTTC
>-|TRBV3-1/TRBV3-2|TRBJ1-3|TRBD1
CASSSKKRDRRPSGNTIYF
TGTGCCAGCAGCTCAAAAAAGAGGGACAGGCGACCCTCTGGAAACACCATATATTTT
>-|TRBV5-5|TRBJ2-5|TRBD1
CASSFGQGGETQYF
TGTGCCAGCAGCTTCGGACAGGGAGGCGAGACCCAGTACTTC
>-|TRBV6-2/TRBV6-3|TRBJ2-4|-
CASSYRDLAKNIQYF
TGTGCCAGCAGTTACCGGGATCTAGCCAAAAACATTCAGTACTTC
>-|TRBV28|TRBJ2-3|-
CASSLVGGLTDTQYF
TGTGCCAGCAGTTTGGTGGGGGGTTTAACAGATACGCAGTATTTT
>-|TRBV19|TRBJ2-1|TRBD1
CASSRGTENEQFF
TGTGCCAGTAGCAGGGGGACAGAAAATGAGCAGTTCTTC
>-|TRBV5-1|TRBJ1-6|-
CASSLGGKGRSPLHF
TGCGCCAGCAGCTTGGGCGGGAAAGGCCGTTCACCCCTCCACTTT
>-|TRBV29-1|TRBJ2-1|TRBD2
CSSDAGGSYNEQFF
TGCAGCTCTGATGCGGGGGGGTCCTACAATGAGCAGTTCTTC
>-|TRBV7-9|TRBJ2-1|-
CASSLAGVVGNEQFF
TGTGCCAGCAGCTTAGCGGGAGTGGTTGGCAATGAGCAGTTCTTC
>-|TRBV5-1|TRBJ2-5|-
CASSLDPETQYF
TGCGCCAGCAGCTTGGATCCCGAGACCCAGTACTTC
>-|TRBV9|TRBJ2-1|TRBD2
CASSAKPGTSVYNEQFF
TGTGCCAGCAGCGCCAAGCCCGGGACTAGCGTTTACAATGAGCAGTTCTTC
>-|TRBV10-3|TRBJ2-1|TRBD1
CAINQPGQVSNEQFF
TGTGCCATCAATCAACCGGGACAGGTTAGCAATGAGCAGTTCTTC
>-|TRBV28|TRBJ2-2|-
CASSRAFGANTGELFF
TGTGCCAGCAGCCGCGCGTTTGGAGCGAACACCGGGGAGCTGTTTTTT
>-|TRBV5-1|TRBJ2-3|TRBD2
CASSKRRLAGGTDTQYF
TGCGCCAGCAGCAAGCGACGACTAGCGGGGGGCACAGATACGCAGTATTTT
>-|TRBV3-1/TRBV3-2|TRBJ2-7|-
CASSQDSWGIEQYF
TGTGCCAGCAGCCAAGATTCGTGGGGTATCGAGCAGTACTTC
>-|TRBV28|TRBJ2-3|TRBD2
CASSLRLAGVGVTDTQYF
TGTGCCAGCAGTTTGAGGCTAGCGGGAGTTGGTGTCACAGATACGCAGTATTTT
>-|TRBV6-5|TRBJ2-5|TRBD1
CASSIWDRAGETQYF
TGTGCCAGCAGTATTTGGGACAGGGCGGGGGAGACCCAGTACTTC
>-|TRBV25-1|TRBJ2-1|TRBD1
CASSESDRASYNEQFF
TGTGCCAGCAGTGAATCTGACAGGGCCTCCTACAATGAGCAGTTCTTC
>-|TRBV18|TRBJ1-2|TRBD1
CASSPIRTGDGYTF
TGTGCCAGCTCACCCATACGGACAGGGGATGGCTACACCTTC
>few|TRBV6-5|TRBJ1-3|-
CASGSSRGNTIYF
TGTGCCAGCGGGTCATCAAGGGGAAACACCATATATTTT
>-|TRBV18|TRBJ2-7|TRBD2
CASSPSPLAGPTYEQYF
TGTGCCAGCTCACCAAGTCCCCTAGCGGGTCCGACCTACGAGCAGTACTTC
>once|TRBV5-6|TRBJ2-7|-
CASSLFVSSLEQYF
TGTGCCAGCAGCTTGTTTGTGAGCTCCTTGGAGCAGTACTTC
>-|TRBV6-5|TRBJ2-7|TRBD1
CASREDRVYEQYF
TGTGCCAGCAGGGAGGACAGGGTCTACGAGCAGTACTTC
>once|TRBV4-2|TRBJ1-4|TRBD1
CASSQATQGAEKLFF
TGTGCCAGCAGCCAAGCAACCCAGGGGGCAGAAAAACTGTTTTTT
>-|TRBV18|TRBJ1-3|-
CASSPPLPAYTIYF
TGTGCCAGCTCACCACCGCTACCCGCGTACACCATATATTTT
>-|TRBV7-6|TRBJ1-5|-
CASSLDGYSNQPQHF
TGTGCCAGCAGCTTAGACGGATATAGCAATCAGCCCCAGCATTTT
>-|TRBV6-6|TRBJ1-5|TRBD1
CASSYGGPQGIQPQHF
TGTGCCAGCAGTTACGGCGGGCCACAGGGGATTCAGCCCCAGCATTTT